This T cell receptor beta chain was captured by sequencing in a study of early T cells in non-severe SARS-CoV-2 infection. Overall study results and limits: Missing private and CD4 specificities, VDJdb matching favored anti-spike CD8 responses.

V shed 0 bases and J shed 2 bases, with 17 bases lying between them. Germline V lookup: CDR1 LGHNA, CDR2 YSLEER. The CDR3 loop spans 19 amino acids. cDNA molecules, individually, were tagged with unique molecular identifiers. TCRdb reprocessed the 5' RACE reads with MiXCR, giving one entry per CDR3 protein. Of 55,000 to 80,000 distinct CDR3 sequences detected, 10% to 15% appear once; the ten largest clones hold around 6.3%. This clonotype was seen only a few times. What it binds is not known. The clonotype comes from an adult who was a healthcare worker with PCR-confirmed SARS-CoV-2 infection or an uninfected control (not recorded which). The sample comprised whole blood. This chain uses TRBV4-3 with TRBJ2-6; D possibly corresponds to TRBD2 (6 bases). The CDR3 nucleotides read TGCGCCAGCAGCCAAGAAGGCGGGGAAGGCCTGACTGGGGCCAACGTCCTGACTTTC. Amino acid sequence: CASSQEGGEGLTGANVLTF.